This TCR beta chain comes out of a study of Ad26.COV2.S vaccination and SARS-CoV-2 variants. As for treatment: roughly 20 received Ad26.COV2.S at low or high dose, single or two shots; roughly 5 received placebo; per-sample allocation not given. Sampling was done on day 63 after the first vaccine or placebo injection. Using immunoSEQ multiplex PCR, the repertoire was profiled, and TCRdb retains in-frame clones only, with some absent. Of fewer than 500,000 clones in the sample, 90% were seen once. Germline trimming cut 0 bases from V and 5 bases from J; bases unmatched to any gene: 3. The CDR3 spans 14 residues. Germline CDR1 reads SGHRS; CDR2 reads YFSETQ.

This sequence joins TRBV5-1 and TRBJ2-7; 9 bases line up with TRBD2. Source: peripheral blood, taken in a trial of Ad26.COV2.S vaccine versus placebo. The sequence came from a person between 18 and 60 years old who received the Ad26.COV2.S COVID-19 vaccine or a placebo. The CDR3 region is CASSLGSGSDEQYF. For the CDR3, the DNA is TGCGCCAGCAGCTTGGGTAGCGGGAGTGACGAGCAGTACTTC. Based on the CDR3 plus reference TRBV5-1 and TRBJ2-7, the full variable domain is KAGVTQTPRYLIKTRGQQVTLSCSPISGHRSVSWYQQTPGQGLQFLFEYFSETQRNKGNFPGRFSGRQFSNSRSEMNVSTLELGDSALYLCASSLGSGSDEQYFGPGTRLTVT.